These 2 T cell receptor beta chains originate from one sample sequenced in a study of blood T cell repertoires in COVID-19 (dated by TCRdb to about 2020). The library was obtained by the immunoSEQ multiplex PCR assay. Entries here come from immuneACCESS through TCRdb and include only in-frame sequences with V and J called. Some clones fail to appear in such tables; in the studies checked, an unresolved V gene covers under half of the shortfall, and the cause of the remainder is unknown. The sample records 150,000 or so clones, just over 85% of which are singletons. Around 4.5% of the sample is in the top ten clones. Sequencing was carried out using PBMCs or T cells enriched from blood (not recorded which). The receptor source for this set is a man over 45 who had recovered from COVID-19.

The J gene is TRBJ1-2, the V gene TRBV28; D is perhaps TRBD1 (5 bases). In germline, CDR1 is MDHEN, CDR2 SYDVKM. The CDR3 sequence is 19 residues long. Trimming removed 5 bases at V and 0 bases at J, with 25 bases between. Written as DNA, the CDR3 is TGTGCCAGCAGTCCCCGACAGAGACCAGGATTCAGAGCTAACTATGGCTACACCTTC. Encoded protein: CASSPRQRPGFRANYGYTF.

This clone is a singleton in its sample. The genes are TRBV12-3 or TRBV12-4 and TRBJ2-7; D is undetermined. Trimming took 4 bases from V and 6 from J, leaving 4 bases between them. This CDR3 is built from 10 residues. The CDR3 nucleotides are TGTGCCAGCAGTTCGGGCGAGCAGTACGTC. Translating it yields CASSSGEQYV.